This TCR beta chain was recorded in a study of regulatory T cells in long-lasting Graves disease. Arm-PCR of CDR3 regions with iRepertoire HTBI primers generated TCR beta libraries. TCRdb re-called the multiplex PCR reads through MiXCR, storing one row per CDR3 protein. The sample yields around 470,000 distinct CDR3 sequences, 14% seen once. The sample holds a few counts of this clonotype. The CDR3 is made up of 14 amino acids. From germline, CDR1 is SQVTM and CDR2 ANQGSEA. Trimming removed 3 bases from V and 0 bases from J, with 11 bases in between. Time point meaning: newly diagnosed GD, antithyroid drugs for less than 3 months. After RNA was extracted from PBMCs, the TCR library was made from it. In addition, the sample was reused for a study of T cells in Graves' hyperthyroidism and ophthalmopathy.

Here the sequenced sample was peripheral blood mononuclear cells (PBMCs), taken at new diagnosis, from a patient treated with antithyroid drugs. This sequence was found in a woman in her forties or fifties with Graves disease. This chain connects TRBV29-1 to TRBJ1-2, with TRBD1 as a possible D gene (6 bases). The CDR3 region is CSVDRGGANYGYTF. DNA for the CDR3: TGCAGCGTTGATCGCGGGGGCGCTAACTATGGCTACACCTTC.